This TCR beta chain stems from a study of T cells in localized non-small cell lung cancer. Notes on the study in general: Those with higher blood T cell density had longer overall survival. Only one tumor region went through sequencing, so heterogeneity may still be there. Detection in adjacent lung was observed for a median roughly 57 of the top 100 tumor clones. Clonality of T cells reached its maximum in uninvolved adjacent lung, surpassing tumor.

CDR3 size: 16 residues. Deletions cut 2 bases from V and 8 bases from J, with 20 bases between. Germline V gene data show CDR1 as SGHNT and CDR2 as YYREEE (reference sequence). Profiled with immunoSEQ multiplex PCR; TCRdb holds only in-frame clones, not every one. Here the sample spans roughly 14,000 clones, about 90% being singletons. As to this clone: Antigen unknown.

V gene TRBV5-4 combines with J gene TRBJ2-1; D is possibly TRBD2 (6 bases). This TCR was recovered from a male donor aged 60 or over with stage II lung adenocarcinoma. The specimen comprised peripheral blood mononuclear cells, sampled before any cancer treatment. The CDR3 here is CASSFWSRRDKHEQFF. CDR3 DNA: TGTGCCAGCAGCTTTTGGTCCCGGCGGGATAAGCATGAGCAGTTCTTC. Full variable domain (outside the CDR3, taken from reference TRBV5-4 and TRBJ2-1): ETGVTQSPTHLIKTRGQQVTLRCSSQSGHNTVSWYQQALGQGPQFIFQYYREEENGRGNFPPRFSGLQFPNYSSELNVNALELDDSALYLCASSFWSRRDKHEQFFGPGTRLTVL.